Presented here are 30 T cell receptor beta chains from one specimen sequenced in a study of blood T cell repertoires in COVID-19. The data were produced by immunoSEQ multiplex PCR, yet TCRdb's version contains in-frame clones alone and is incomplete. The sample records roughly 120,000 clones, 75% to 90% being singletons. The sample consisted of peripheral blood. These TCRs come from a woman aged 55-69 years with COVID-19, enrolled during active disease.

The chain employs TRBV6-4 and TRBJ1-3; D gene uncertain. The CDR3 sequence is 10 residues long. The V gene's germline CDR1 is MRHNA and CDR2 SNTAGT. V lost 7 bases, J lost 8 bases, and 6 bases lay in between. The CDR3: CASIRDTIYF. In DNA form, the CDR3 reads TGTGCCAGCATTCGGGACACCATATATTTT.

V gene TRBV4-3 combines with J gene TRBJ1-1; no definite D call. Trimming took off 0 bases at V and 5 bases at J, with 13 bases between the two ends. Germline V gene lookup returns CDR1 LGHNA and CDR2 YSLEER. CDR3 length equals 15 residues. CDR3 coding DNA: TGCGCCAGCAGCCAAGATAACAATCTAGCAACTGAAGCTTTCTTT. Translated: CASSQDNNLATEAFF.

This chain uses TRBV6-1 with TRBJ1-5; D perhaps matches TRBD1 (6 bases). The CDR3 spans 11 residues. CDR1 MNHNS and CDR2 SASEGT come from the germline V gene. Trimming pared 3 bases from V and 15 bases from J, leaving 12 bases between. The CDR3 DNA is TGTGCCAGCAGTGATACTCTCAGGGGGCATTTT. Protein product: CASSDTLRGHF.

This clone has only one observation. The V call is TRBV10-1, the J call TRBJ1-1; D uncertain. The V end was cut by 8 bases, the J end by 0 bases, with 16 bases between. Germline V gives CDR1 WNHNN, CDR2 SYGVQD (reference sequence). The CDR3 contains 15 residues. CDR3 nucleotide sequence: TGCGCCAGCCTTACACGAGGTGATATGAACACTGAAGCTTTCTTT. Translated, it gives CASLTRGDMNTEAFF.

The CDR3 DNA reads as TGTGCCAGCGCCGGACAGGACCGGATCACTGAAGCTTTCTTT. This sequence encodes CASAGQDRITEAFF. The chain combines TRBV5-4 with TRBJ1-1; 7 nucleotides agree with TRBD1. CDR3 size: 14 residues. CDR1 and CDR2 from the germline V gene are SGHNT and YYREEE (reference sequence). Trimming cost V 7 bases and J 4 bases; bases outside gene matches: 10.

The chain has TRBV4-1 and TRBJ1-2, with 9 bases lining up with TRBD1. Germline-derived CDR1 and CDR2 are MGHRA and YSYEKL. The ends lost 4 bases at V and 5 bases at J; junction bases unmatched: 11. This CDR3 comprises 16 residues. CDR3 sequence reads: CASSPQEGQGLYGYTF. The CDR3 region has the DNA TGCGCCAGCAGCCCCCAGGAGGGACAGGGCCTTTATGGCTACACCTTC.

Only a few counts were recorded for this clone. This chain uses TRBV27 with TRBJ1-2; perhaps TRBD1 as D (5 bases). Trimming took 6 bases from V and 6 from J, leaving 14 bases between them. The germline gives CDR1 MNHEY, CDR2 SMNVEV (reference sequence). This CDR3 comprises 13 residues. CDR3 residues: CASRSLIRDGYTF. In nucleotides, the CDR3 is TGTGCCAGCAGGTCTCTGATCAGGGATGGCTACACCTTC.

The chain carries TRBV5-3 and TRBJ2-5; weak D call: TRBD2 (6 bases). TRBV5-3 is sorted into the ORF group, with uncertain function. This CDR3 is 17 amino acids long. Trimming removed 1 base at V and 0 bases at J, with 16 bases between. The CDR3 region is CARSLLCVWDYQETQYF. The CDR3 DNA reads as TGTGCCAGAAGCTTGCTGTGTGTTTGGGACTACCAAGAGACCCAGTACTTC.

The chain combines TRBV9 with TRBJ1-1; D gene unclear. The germline V and J ends were trimmed by 0 bases and 11 bases, with 14 bases remaining between them. Germline V gene data show CDR1 as SGDLS and CDR2 as YYNGEE. CDR3 length: 13 residues. The CDR3 is CASSVESRESAFF. The CDR3 DNA reads as TGTGCCAGCAGCGTAGAGAGCCGGGAATCTGCTTTCTTT.

This chain connects TRBV2 to TRBJ1-1, with TRBD1 matching over 7 bases. The V gene end was trimmed by 4 bases and the J gene end by 4 bases; junction bases not matched to a gene: 0. The CDR3 covers 12 residues. Germline assignment: CDR1 SNHLY and CDR2 FYNNEI. CDR3 region: CASSGDSTEAFF. In nucleotides, the CDR3 is TGTGCCAGCAGTGGGGACAGCACTGAAGCTTTCTTT.

The CDR3 is CSGRVGYGYTF. The CDR3 DNA reads as TGCAGCGGACGGGTGGGTTATGGCTACACCTTC. The chain uses TRBV29-1 and TRBJ1-2; D uncertain. Trimming left V 7 bases short and J 5 bases short, with 11 bases between. This CDR3 is 11 amino acids long. Germline V gives CDR1 SQVTM, CDR2 ANQGSEA.

V is TRBV9 and J is TRBJ1-3, with TRBD1 identical over 11 bases. The trim removed 4 bases at V and 3 bases at J, leaving 6 bases unmatched. CDR1 and CDR2 (germline): SGDLS, YYNGEE. This CDR3 spans 16 amino acids. The CDR3 is CASSPRTGGSGNTIYF. CDR3 DNA: TGTGCCAGCAGCCCACGGACAGGGGGCAGTGGAAACACCATATATTTT.

This rearrangement joins TRBV5-1 to TRBJ2-6; D remains ambiguous. CDR1 SGHRS and CDR2 YFSETQ come from the germline V gene. The CDR3 is made up of 16 amino acids. The germline V and J ends were trimmed by 1 base and 0 bases, with 8 bases remaining between them. The CDR3 DNA reads as TGCGCCAGCAGCTTGAAACGGAGCTCTGGGGCCAACGTCCTGACTTTC. Protein sequence: CASSLKRSSGANVLTF.

This clone turned up a few times. The V call is TRBV7-8, the J call TRBJ1-6; 7 bases align to TRBD1. With V trimmed by 0 bases and J by 7 bases, 12 bases remained unmatched. Per the germline V gene, CDR1 is SGHVS and CDR2 is FQNEAQ. The CDR3 has 18 amino acids. Here the CDR3 DNA reads TGTGCCAGCAGCTTAGCTGTCGGGACGACAGGGCAAAATTCACCCCTCCACTTT. Translation: CASSLAVGTTGQNSPLHF.

The chain has TRBV6-4 and TRBJ1-2, with 9 bases identical to TRBD1. The CDR3 is 15 amino acids. The junction had 9 bases not matched to a gene; V was cut back by 3 bases and J by 7 bases. Per the germline V gene, CDR1 is MRHNA and CDR2 is SNTAGT. CDR3 nucleotides: TGTGCCAGCAGTGATAGGGGACAGGGTGTTGGTGGCTACACCTTC. Its protein is CASSDRGQGVGGYTF.

The DNA of the CDR3 is TGTGCCAGCAGCAACCGGGACAGGGGATACGAGCAGTACTTC. Translated: CASSNRDRGYEQYF. This chain connects TRBV25-1 to TRBJ2-7; 10 positions match TRBD1. CDR1 MGHDK and CDR2 SYGVNS come from the germline V gene. The CDR3 has 14 amino acids. V dropped 6 bases and J dropped 4; count of bases not matched to a gene: 6.

The chain couples TRBV29-1 to TRBJ1-1; a possible D gene is TRBD1 (5 bases). The CDR3 spans 13 residues. Germline V gene data show CDR1 as SQVTM and CDR2 as ANQGSEA. The V and J ends lost 2 bases and 3 bases respectively, with 10 bases between them. Written as DNA, the CDR3 is TGCAGCGTTGAAAGGGGCTCGGACACTGAAGCTTTCTTT. It encodes CSVERGSDTEAFF. The whole variable domain, remainder taken from reference TRBV29-1 and TRBJ1-1, is SAVISQKPSRDICQRGTSLTIQCQVDSQVTMMFWYRQQPGQSLTLIATANQGSEATYESGFVIDKFPISRPNLTFSTLTVSNMSPEDSSIYLCSVERGSDTEAFFGQGTRLTVV.

In its sample, this clone was seen once. J is TRBJ1-4 and V is TRBV10-1, with TRBD1 matching over 7 bases. Losses at the gene ends were 9 bases for V and 11 bases for J; bases not matched to a gene: 18. Germline V lookup: CDR1 WNHNN, CDR2 SYGVQD (reference sequence). The CDR3 runs to 15 residues. The CDR3 protein is CASRTNRGPAAKLFF. Here the CDR3 DNA reads TGCGCCAGTCGAACCAACAGGGGCCCTGCAGCTAAACTGTTTTTT.

The chain is built from TRBV2 and TRBJ2-5, with TRBD2 matching 12 bases. Trimming took 2 bases from V and 1 from J; bases not matched to a gene: 8. The length of the CDR3 is 18 residues. Per germline, CDR1 SNHLY and CDR2 FYNNEI. The CDR3 spells CASSEIGLAGGLQETQYF. CDR3 sequence (DNA): TGTGCCAGCAGTGAAATAGGGCTAGCGGGGGGGCTCCAAGAGACCCAGTACTTC.

The J gene is TRBJ2-5, the V gene TRBV19; tentatively, D is TRBD1 (5 bases). Trimming removed 4 bases at V and 5 bases at J, with 11 bases between. The CDR3 sequence is 13 residues long. Germline V CDR1 and CDR2: LNHDA, SQIVND (reference sequence). The CDR3 DNA sequence: TGTGCCAGTAGTACGGACAATCGGGAGACCCAGTACTTC. Translation gives CASSTDNRETQYF.

The chain links TRBV4-2 to TRBJ1-4, with 9 bases matching TRBD1. Germline V gene lookup returns CDR1 LGHNA and CDR2 YNFKEQ. Trimming at V came to 1 base and at J to 7 bases, leaving 4 bases not matched to a gene. The CDR3 runs to 15 residues. This chain's CDR3 is CASSQGTGASEKLFF. The CDR3 region has the DNA TGTGCCAGCAGCCAAGGGACAGGGGCAAGTGAAAAACTGTTTTTT.

This sequence joins TRBV7-9 and TRBJ1-2; D remains unclear. Germline CDR1 is SEHNR and CDR2 is FQNEAQ (reference sequence). This CDR3 region has 15 residues. V gave up 5 bases and J gave up 1 base, with 14 bases separating them. In nucleotides, the CDR3 is TGTGCCAGCAGCCACGGACTGCTCCTTAACTATGGCTACACCTTC. Translated: CASSHGLLLNYGYTF. The whole variable domain, filled in from reference TRBV7-9 and TRBJ1-2, reads DTGVSQNPRHKITKRGQNVTFRCDPISEHNRLYWYRQTLGQGPEFLTYFQNEAQLEKSRLLSDRFSAERPKGSFSTLEIQRTEQGDSAMYLCASSHGLLLNYGYTFGSGTRLTVV.

This chain's CDR3 is CASSLVPGHNTGELFF. In nucleotides, the CDR3 is TGCGCCAGCAGCTTGGTCCCGGGACATAACACCGGGGAGCTGTTTTTT. The chain joins TRBV5-1 to TRBJ2-2; possible D gene TRBD1, 6 bases. Trimming cost V 0 bases and J 2 bases, with 11 bases left between them. The CDR3 is made up of 16 amino acids. Germline loops: CDR1 SGHRS, CDR2 YFSETQ.

The chain couples TRBV18 to TRBJ2-3; TRBD2 matches at 7 bases. CDR1 is KGHSH and CDR2 is LQKENI in the germline V gene. The CDR3 spans 15 residues. V gave up 4 bases and J gave up 0 bases; unmatched junction bases: 4. In DNA form, the CDR3 reads TGTGCCAGCTCACGTTTAGCGGGTAGCACAGATACGCAGTATTTT. It codes for CASSRLAGSTDTQYF. Full variable domain (rest looked up from reference TRBV18 and TRBJ2-3): NAGVMQNPRHLVRRRGQEARLRCSPMKGHSHVYWYRQLPEEGLKFMVYLQKENIIDESGMPKERFSAEFPKEGPSILRIQQVVRGDSAAYFCASSRLAGSTDTQYFGPGTRLTVL.

The V gene is TRBV19, the J gene TRBJ2-3; 11 bases are shared with TRBD1. The CDR3 runs 17 residues. Germline V gene sequence: CDR1 LNHDA, CDR2 SQIVND (reference sequence). J gave up 2 bases and V 5 bases, and 9 bases lay outside the gene matches. DNA for the CDR3: TGTGCCAGTAGTCCAGCCGGACAGGGGGCTTTCACAGATACGCAGTATTTT. As protein: CASSPAGQGAFTDTQYF.

The chain uses TRBV4-1 and TRBJ2-7, with D possibly being TRBD1 (5 bases). CDR3 length equals 14 residues. V lost 0 bases and J lost 5, with 11 bases in between. Germline-derived CDR1 and CDR2 are MGHRA and YSYEKL. CDR3 nucleotides: TGCGCCAGCAGCCAAGATGGACAACGAGACGAGCAGTACTTC. It translates to CASSQDGQRDEQYF.

The CDR3 coding sequence is TGTGCCACAACAGCAGAGGGAGAGACCCAGTACTTC. Encoded protein: CATTAEGETQYF. The chain employs TRBV10-3 and TRBJ2-5; possibly TRBD2 for D (5 bases). The germline V gene encodes CDR1 ENHRY and CDR2 SYGVKD. This CDR3 spans 12 amino acids. Trimming cost V 10 bases and J 4 bases, with 13 bases left between them.

The rearrangement joins TRBV11-2 to TRBJ2-1, with TRBD2 matching 11 bases. CDR1 and CDR2 from the germline V gene are SGHAT and FQNNGV. The CDR3 is made up of 15 amino acids. Trimming removed 5 bases from V and 8 bases from J; junction bases left unmatched: 8. The CDR3 sequence: CASSLLAGGPDEQFF. CDR3 coding DNA: TGTGCCAGCAGCCTTCTAGCGGGGGGTCCGGATGAGCAGTTCTTC.

This rearrangement joins TRBV6-5 to TRBJ1-2; D gene ambiguous. The CDR3 spans 13 residues. V gave up 8 bases and J gave up 6 bases, with 16 bases separating them. CDR1 and CDR2 from the germline V gene are MNHEY and SVGAGI. The CDR3 DNA is TGTGCCAGCGTCGGAGGGTCTCAAAATGGCTACACCTTC. As protein: CASVGGSQNGYTF.

V is TRBV27 and J is TRBJ2-1; 8 nucleotides align to TRBD2. Germline trimming cut 4 bases from V and 0 bases from J; bases unmatched to any gene: 5. Germline lookup yields CDR1 MNHEY and CDR2 SMNVEV (reference sequence). The CDR3 length is 16 residues. The CDR3, as DNA: TGTGCCAGCAGTTCAAAAGCGGGGGTCTCCTACAATGAGCAGTTCTTC. Translated: CASSSKAGVSYNEQFF.